This T cell receptor (beta chain) was documented in a study of T cells in women clearing cervical HPV infection. Overall study context: Case blood was drawn when the lesion was first found; control blood after infection became undetectable.

The CDR3 totals 14 residues. Germline values: CDR1 MDHEN, CDR2 SYDVKM. Profiled with immunoSEQ multiplex PCR; TCRdb holds only in-frame clones, not every one. The sample's table shows approximately 41,000 clones. All donors had a single incident cervical HPV16 infection, not prevalent. Of note for this clone: The antigen is unknown. The read comes to an end 3 residues before the CDR3 does, leaving the germline J gene to fill in the end.

General study findings and limits: Unknown T-cell numbers per sample may underlie the richness differences. CIN3+ cases had significantly higher TCR richness than controls; evenness did not differ.

Sequenced input: blood buffy coat. This sequence originates from a woman between 18 and 70 years old with a cervical HPV16 infection that either progressed to CIN3+ or cleared (not recorded which). The chain couples TRBV28 to TRBJ1-2, with 8 bases identical to TRBD1. CDR3 in amino acids: CASSPDQGAGGYTF. Partial CDR3 DNA: TGTGCCAGCAGTCCGGATCAGGGGGCAGGGGGC.